The 6 T cell receptor beta chains reported below all come from one sample, sequenced in a study of human T cells and chemical hapten exposure (dated by TCRdb to about 2021). The sample's time point label is to be understood as: patch test 1, 2 weeks after DPC sensitization. The intended sense of this specimen's treatment or condition label: therapeutic diphenylcyclopropenone sensitization with weekly scalp DPC. Preparation of the library involved RACE. The instrument given in TCRdb is NextSeq 500. The public sequencing data were trimmed at Q25 with fastp and processed into clonotypes with MiXCR by TCRdb, which kept only in-frame beta chains. A single entry per CDR3 protein holds the most common genes and DNA from its merged rows. For this sample there are about 380,000 distinct CDR3 sequences; approximately 5.1% appear just once. Around 2.3% of the sample is taken by the ten largest. This specimen was whole blood, taken in connection with sensitization to the hapten diphenylcyclopropenone (DPC). The receptors here all came from a woman between 50 and 59 years old with alopecia areata. Some clones in this sample may be carry-over from other donors' samples.

In this sample, this clonotype turned up many times. This chain connects TRBV27 to TRBJ2-4, with TRBD2 matching over 10 bases. The CDR3 contains 15 residues. Germline-derived CDR1 and CDR2 are MNHEY and SMNVEV (reference sequence). The J segment lost 8 bases and the V segment lost 5 bases, leaving 9 bases of the junction unmatched. For the CDR3, the DNA is TGTGCCAGCAGTCCCCACCGAGCGGGGGGGGACATTCAGTACTTC. As protein: CASSPHRAGGDIQYF.

This clonotype was counted many times. V usage is TRBV7-8 and J usage is TRBJ2-1, with 8 bases that match TRBD2. The CDR3 length is 17 residues. V was clipped by 4 bases and J by 2 bases; unmatched bases: 10. Per germline, CDR1 SGHVS and CDR2 FQNEAQ. CDR3 DNA: TGTGCCAGCAGCTGGAGAATTAGCGGGAAAACCTACAATGAGCAGTTCTTC. It encodes CASSWRISGKTYNEQFF.

Points on this clonotype: Possible read error: a much larger clone is one base away. This chain connects TRBV20-1 to TRBJ2-4, with D perhaps assigned TRBD1 or TRBD2 (6 bases each). The CDR3 covers 14 residues. CDR1 is DFQATT, CDR2 SNEGSKA, per germline (reference sequence). The CDR3 DNA follows: TGCAGTGCTAGAGCTACAAGGAGGGGGAACATTAAGTACTTC. Amino acid sequence: CSARATRRGNIKYF.

The rearrangement joins TRBV9 to TRBJ2-3, with 11 nucleotides matching TRBD2. Per germline, CDR1 SGDLS and CDR2 YYNGEE. V shed 4 bases, J shed 7 bases, and the junction held 11 bases outside the gene matches. The CDR3 consists of 16 residues. The CDR3 DNA sequence: TGTGCCAGCAGCTACGAGACTAGCGGGGATACGAATACGCAGTATTTT. Translated: CASSYETSGDTNTQYF.

Comment on this clonotype: This could be a read error, since a much larger clone is one nucleotide away. The chain links TRBV20-1 to TRBJ1-2; D gene unclear. Germline loops: CDR1 DFQATT, CDR2 SNEGSKA (reference sequence). This CDR3 spans 11 amino acids. CDR3 nucleotides: TGCAGTGCTAGCAGTAGGAATGGCTACGCCTTC. It encodes CSASSRNGYAF.

In this sample, this clonotype turned up many times. The rearrangement links TRBV4-3 to TRBJ1-2, with D perhaps matching TRBD1 (5 bases). Germline V gene data show CDR1 as LGHNA and CDR2 as YSLEER. The CDR3 sequence is 17 residues long. Deletions cut 1 base from V and 2 bases from J, with 17 bases between. CDR3 amino acids: CASSQAPGMGLNYGYTF. The CDR3 nucleotides are TGCGCCAGCAGCCAAGCTCCCGGGATGGGGCTAAACTATGGCTACACCTTC.